The 7 T cell receptor beta chains in this list originate from one sample, sequenced in a study of control samples from healthy donors and cancer patients. Profiled with immunoSEQ multiplex PCR; TCRdb holds only in-frame clones, not every one. The sample holds 110,000 to 150,000 clones, roughly 94% seen once. Sequencing input: blood. The receptors originated from a man aged 40-50 years in good health.

The J gene is TRBJ1-1, the V gene TRBV28; TRBD1 matches 7 bases. Germline V CDR1 and CDR2: MDHEN, SYDVKM. V shed 6 bases, J shed 2 bases, and the junction held 12 bases outside the gene matches. The CDR3 extends over 16 amino acids. CDR3 nucleotide sequence: TGTGCCAGCAGCCTAAACAGGGGTTCGGGAAACACTGAAGCTTTCTTT. This encodes CASSLNRGSGNTEAFF.

The chain employs TRBV25-1 and TRBJ2-2; 11 positions match TRBD2. Germline V lookup: CDR1 MGHDK, CDR2 SYGVNS. J was trimmed by 1 base and V by 3 bases; bases with no gene match: 4. The CDR3 is 17 residues long. CDR3 DNA: TGTGCCAGCAGTGACACTAGCGGGGGCCTGAACACCGGGGAGCTGTTTTTT. Translation: CASSDTSGGLNTGELFF. Full variable domain (outside the CDR3, taken from reference TRBV25-1 and TRBJ2-2): EADIYQTPRYLVIGTGKKITLECSQTMGHDKMYWYQQDPGMELHLIHYSYGVNSTEKGDLSSESTVSRIRTEHFPLTLESARPSHTSQYLCASSDTSGGLNTGELFFGEGSRLTVL.

This clone turned up a few times. V usage is TRBV24-1 and J usage is TRBJ2-7; D uncertain. Trimming pared 4 bases from V and 6 bases from J, leaving 12 bases between. Germline V lookup: CDR1 KGHDR, CDR2 SFDVKD. The length of the CDR3 is 13 residues. CDR3 amino acids: CATSDPTFREQYF. CDR3 nucleotides: TGTGCCACCAGTGACCCGACATTTCGCGAGCAGTACTTC.

The genes are TRBV24-1 and TRBJ2-2, with 10 bases lining up with TRBD1. The CDR3 consists of 17 residues. Germline V gives CDR1 KGHDR, CDR2 SFDVKD. The V and J ends lost 1 base and 6 bases, in that order; junction bases with no gene match: 7. CDR3 residues: CATSDFSTGGLAGELFF. CDR3 DNA sequence: TGTGCCACCAGTGATTTCTCGACAGGGGGCTTAGCCGGGGAGCTGTTTTTT.

V gene TRBV5-1 combines with J gene TRBJ2-5; D ambiguous. Germline CDR1 SGHRS, CDR2 YFSETQ. This CDR3 is 14 amino acids long. Trimming shortened V by 0 bases and J by 0 bases, and 6 bases separated the two germline ends. This CDR3 reads CASSLEANQETQYF. The CDR3 DNA follows: TGCGCCAGCAGCTTGGAAGCAAACCAAGAGACCCAGTACTTC.

The V gene is TRBV6-2 or TRBV6-3, the J gene TRBJ1-1, with D hard to call. The CDR3 has 14 residues. V was cut by 2 bases and J by 5 bases, with 12 bases left in between. Per germline, CDR1 MNHEY and CDR2 SVGEGT. CDR3 region: CASSYRVSGTEAFF. CDR3 DNA: TGTGCCAGCAGTTACAGGGTGTCGGGTACTGAAGCTTTCTTT.

The genes are TRBV29-1 and TRBJ2-7, with 9 nucleotides matching TRBD1. Germline V lookup: CDR1 SQVTM, CDR2 ANQGSEA. The CDR3 loop spans 13 amino acids. With 3 bases clipped from V and 2 bases from J, the junction kept 2 bases outside the gene matches. The CDR3 here is CSVETGGPYEQYF. As DNA, the CDR3 is TGCAGCGTTGAGACAGGGGGGCCCTACGAGCAGTACTTC.